These T cell receptor beta chains were read from a single sample in a study of cytomegalovirus exposure and HLA in healthy donors. Method: immunoSEQ multiplex PCR; TCRdb's copy keeps in-frame clones and lacks some. This table holds roughly 120,000 clones, around 81% found once. The sequenced sample consisted of PBMCs. These TCRs come from a woman aged 25 to 39 in good health and CMV-seronegative. Both conserved end residues are part of each CDR3. The order of the fields is clone size, V gene, CDR3 protein. Clone sizes are given selectively: once, few, many, or a class where the clone is expanded.

>NA|TRBV10-1
CASSGGLTYEQYF
>NA|TRBV5-4
CASSLAGGLDGYTF
>few|TRBV19
CASSVGRGNYGYTF
>NA|TRBV5-1
CASSFLSQGSSYNEQFF
>NA|TRBV7-6
CASSLGRVGYEQYF
>NA|TRBV19
CASTWFSGNTGELFF
>once|TRBV5-1
CASSFLGDNTDTQYF
>NA|TRBV4-1
CASSPTPPRGLMYSPLHF
>NA|TRBV10-1
CASSPGPNTGELFF
>NA|TRBV18
CASSPGQALNEKLFF
>once|TRBV9
CASSPTGGLGNTIYF
>NA|TRBV7-2
CASSSGRETYEQYF
>once|TRBV9
CASSDDYAASNEQFF
>NA|TRBV28
CASSLTGPRYF
>NA|TRBV27
CASSGTGGKFEQFF
>once|TRBV2
CASSEGGTGDTQYF
>NA|TRBV6-1
CASSEIAGGETGELFF
>NA|TRBV7-2
CASSLAALASEQFF
>NA|TRBV5-6
CASSGGTSYINEQFF
>NA|TRBV2
CASRLEPQTSTTQYF
>NA|TRBV9
CASSVATRQGPPQGEQETQYF
>NA|TRBV25-1
CASSRSGGTHEQYF
>NA|TRBV10-1
CASRPGQGEDTQYF
>NA|TRBV7-9
CSSSGQASNDPGELFF
>NA|TRBV19
CASSWSPSYEQYF
>NA|TRBV2
CARARAEGAEGYTF
>NA|TRBV29-1
CSVEVTRNTGELFF
>NA|TRBV2
CASSSGHRQPQHF
>NA|TRBV4-1
CASSAISRTSVYEQYF
>large|TRBV6-1
CASSEGGNSGANVLTF
>NA|TRBV25-1
CASSYSDSPAFF
>NA|TRBV7-2
CASSFGQGAGDTQYF
>NA|TRBV19
CASSPDNTGGSRPEQFF
>NA|TRBV10-3
CAITMSGETEQFF
>NA|TRBV16
CASRRGTDTQYF
>NA|TRBV5-4
CASSLGPGGPRPDTQYF
>NA|TRBV4-3
CASSQASSIGETQYF
>NA|TRBV15
CATSRDLAGAGDTQYF
>NA|TRBV6-1
CASSVGEPSTGELFF
>NA|TRBV10-3
CAMGLAAYNEQFF
>NA|TRBV10-3
CAIRTGLAGGESTDTQYF
>few|TRBV5-1
CASSSGQGSYGYTF
>NA|TRBV5-1
CASSFVGASGANVLTF
>few|TRBV4-1
CASSQEGGLAGADTQYF
>few|TRBV5-1
CASGAEQTANEQFF
>NA|TRBV5-1
CASSLAGKNTGELFF
>NA|TRBV19
CASAVLSLSVLYEQYF
>NA|TRBV27
CASSTSGGSYEQYF
>NA|TRBV30
CAWSGTGGNEQFF
>NA|TRBV9
CASSVVGAGNEQFF